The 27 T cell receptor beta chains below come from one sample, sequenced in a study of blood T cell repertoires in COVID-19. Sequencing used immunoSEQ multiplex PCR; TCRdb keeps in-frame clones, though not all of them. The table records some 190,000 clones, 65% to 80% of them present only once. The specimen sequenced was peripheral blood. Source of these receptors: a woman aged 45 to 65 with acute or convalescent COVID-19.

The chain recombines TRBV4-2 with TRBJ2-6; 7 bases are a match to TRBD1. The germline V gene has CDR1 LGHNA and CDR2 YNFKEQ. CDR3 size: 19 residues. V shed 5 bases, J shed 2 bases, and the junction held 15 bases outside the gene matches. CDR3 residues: CASSTSLPTGDAGANVLTF. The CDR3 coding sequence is TGTGCCAGCAGCACTTCCCTTCCTACAGGGGATGCTGGGGCCAACGTCCTGACTTTC.

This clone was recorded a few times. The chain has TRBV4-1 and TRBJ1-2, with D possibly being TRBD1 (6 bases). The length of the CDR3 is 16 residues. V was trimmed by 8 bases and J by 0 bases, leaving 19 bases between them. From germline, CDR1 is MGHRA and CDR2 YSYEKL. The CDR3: CASGWTRDTANYGYTF. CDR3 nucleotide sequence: TGCGCCAGCGGCTGGACCCGGGACACCGCTAACTATGGCTACACCTTC.

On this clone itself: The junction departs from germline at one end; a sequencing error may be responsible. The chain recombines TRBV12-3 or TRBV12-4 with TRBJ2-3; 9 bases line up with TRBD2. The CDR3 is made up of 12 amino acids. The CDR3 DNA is TGTGCCAGCAGTTCAATCAGCGGGAGGTGGAATTTT. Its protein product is CASSSISGRWNF.

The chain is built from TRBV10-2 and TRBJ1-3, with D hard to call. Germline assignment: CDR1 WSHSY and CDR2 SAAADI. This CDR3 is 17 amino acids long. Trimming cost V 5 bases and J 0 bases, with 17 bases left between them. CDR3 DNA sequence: TGCGCCAGCAGTCCCCAGGTTTACTCACTCTCTGGAAACACCATATATTTT. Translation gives CASSPQVYSLSGNTIYF.

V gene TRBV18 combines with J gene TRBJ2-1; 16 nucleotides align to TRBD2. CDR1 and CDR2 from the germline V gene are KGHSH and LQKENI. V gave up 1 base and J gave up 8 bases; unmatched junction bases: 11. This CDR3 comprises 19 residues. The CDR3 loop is CASSPLPPGLAGGSDEQFF. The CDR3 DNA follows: TGTGCCAGCTCACCACTCCCCCCGGGACTAGCGGGAGGGAGCGATGAGCAGTTCTTC.

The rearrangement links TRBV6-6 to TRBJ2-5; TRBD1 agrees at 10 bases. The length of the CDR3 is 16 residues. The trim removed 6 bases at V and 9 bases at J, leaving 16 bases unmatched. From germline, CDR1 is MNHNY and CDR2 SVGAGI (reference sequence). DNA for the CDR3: TGTGCCAGCAGACCCCAAGGACAGGGGGACCTAGCGCCCCAGTACTTC. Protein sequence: CASRPQGQGDLAPQYF.

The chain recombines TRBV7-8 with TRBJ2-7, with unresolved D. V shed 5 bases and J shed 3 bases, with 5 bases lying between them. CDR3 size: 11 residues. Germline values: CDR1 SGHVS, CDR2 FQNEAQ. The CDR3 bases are TGTGCCAGCAGCCCCCGCTACGAGCAGTACTTC. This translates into CASSPRYEQYF.

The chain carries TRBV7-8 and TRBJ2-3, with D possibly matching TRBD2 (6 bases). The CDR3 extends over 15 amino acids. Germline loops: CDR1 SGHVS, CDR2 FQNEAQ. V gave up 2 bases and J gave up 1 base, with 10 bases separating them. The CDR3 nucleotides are TGTGCCAGCAGCTTACCGGGAGAGGGCACAGATACGCAGTATTTT. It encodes CASSLPGEGTDTQYF.

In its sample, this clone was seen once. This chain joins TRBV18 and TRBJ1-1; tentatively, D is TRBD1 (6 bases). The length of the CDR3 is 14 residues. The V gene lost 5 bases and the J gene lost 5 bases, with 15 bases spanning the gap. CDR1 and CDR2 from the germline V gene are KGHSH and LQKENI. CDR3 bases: TGTGCCAGCTCAGCGGATCAGGGGTTAACTGAAGCTTTCTTT. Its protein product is CASSADQGLTEAFF.

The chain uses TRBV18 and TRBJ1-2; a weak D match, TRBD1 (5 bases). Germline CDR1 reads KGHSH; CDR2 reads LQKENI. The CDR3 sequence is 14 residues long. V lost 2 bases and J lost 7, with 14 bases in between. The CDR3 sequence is CASSPASGDSGYTF. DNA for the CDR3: TGTGCCAGCTCACCAGCCTCGGGGGACTCTGGCTACACCTTC.

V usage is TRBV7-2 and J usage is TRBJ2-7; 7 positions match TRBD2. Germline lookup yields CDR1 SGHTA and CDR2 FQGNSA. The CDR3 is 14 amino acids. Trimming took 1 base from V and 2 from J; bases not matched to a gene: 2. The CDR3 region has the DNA TGTGCCAGCAGCTTAGGGGGGGGAGCCTACGAGCAGTACTTC. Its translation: CASSLGGGAYEQYF. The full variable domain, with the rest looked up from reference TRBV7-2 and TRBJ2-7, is GAGVSQSPSNKVTEKGKDVELRCDPISGHTALYWYRQSLGQGLEFLIYFQGNSAPDKSGLPSDRFSAERTGGSVSTLTIQRTQQEDSAVYLCASSLGGGAYEQYFGPGTRLTVT.

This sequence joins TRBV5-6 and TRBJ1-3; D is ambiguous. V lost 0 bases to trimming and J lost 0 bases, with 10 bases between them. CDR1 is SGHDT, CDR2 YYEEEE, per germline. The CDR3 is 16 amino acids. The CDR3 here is CASSLGGFHSGNTIYF. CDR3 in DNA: TGTGCCAGCAGCTTGGGAGGGTTCCACTCTGGAAACACCATATATTTT.

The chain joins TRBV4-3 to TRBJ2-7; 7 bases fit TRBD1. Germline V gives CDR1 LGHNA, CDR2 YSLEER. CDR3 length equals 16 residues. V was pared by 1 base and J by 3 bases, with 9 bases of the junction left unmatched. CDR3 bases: TGCGCCAGCAGCCAAGTTGTAATGGGACAGAACTACGAGCAGTACTTC. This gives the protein CASSQVVMGQNYEQYF.

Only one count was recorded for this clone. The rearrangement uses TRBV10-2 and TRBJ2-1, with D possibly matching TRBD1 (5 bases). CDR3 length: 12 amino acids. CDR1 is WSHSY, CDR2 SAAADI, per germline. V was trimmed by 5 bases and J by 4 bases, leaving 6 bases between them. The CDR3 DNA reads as TGCGCCAGCAGTAGGGGTTACAATGAGCAGTTCTTC. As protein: CASSRGYNEQFF.

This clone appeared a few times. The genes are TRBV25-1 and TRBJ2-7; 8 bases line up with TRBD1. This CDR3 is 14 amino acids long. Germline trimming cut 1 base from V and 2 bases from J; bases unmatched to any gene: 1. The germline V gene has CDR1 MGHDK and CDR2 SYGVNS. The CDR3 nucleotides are TGTGCCAGCAGTGAATGGGGACAGGCCTACGAGCAGTACTTC. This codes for CASSEWGQAYEQYF.

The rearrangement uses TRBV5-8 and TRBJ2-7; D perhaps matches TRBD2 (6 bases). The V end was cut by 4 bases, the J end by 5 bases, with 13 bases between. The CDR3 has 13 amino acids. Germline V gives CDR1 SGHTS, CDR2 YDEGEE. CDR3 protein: CASSPGGSNEQYF. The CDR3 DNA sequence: TGTGCCAGCAGCCCTGGGGGGAGTAACGAGCAGTACTTC.

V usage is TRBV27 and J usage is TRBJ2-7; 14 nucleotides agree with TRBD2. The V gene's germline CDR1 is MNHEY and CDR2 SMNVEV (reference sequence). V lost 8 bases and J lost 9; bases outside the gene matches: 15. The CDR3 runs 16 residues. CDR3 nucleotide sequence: TGTGCCAGCGCAAGGTTCCCCGGGACTAGCGGGGGAATGCAGTACTTC. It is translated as CASARFPGTSGGMQYF.

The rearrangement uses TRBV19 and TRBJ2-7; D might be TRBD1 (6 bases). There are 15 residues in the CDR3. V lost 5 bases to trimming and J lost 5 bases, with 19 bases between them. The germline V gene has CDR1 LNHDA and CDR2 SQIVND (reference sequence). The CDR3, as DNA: TGTGCCAGTAGTCTTAAGGGACAAAACAATCACGAGCAGTACTTC. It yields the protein CASSLKGQNNHEQYF.

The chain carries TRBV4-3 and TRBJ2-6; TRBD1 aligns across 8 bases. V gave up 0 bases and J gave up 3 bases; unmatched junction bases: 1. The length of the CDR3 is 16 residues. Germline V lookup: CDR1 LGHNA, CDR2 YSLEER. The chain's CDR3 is CASSQDRGRGANVLTF. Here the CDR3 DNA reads TGCGCCAGCAGCCAAGACAGGGGGCGTGGGGCCAACGTCCTGACTTTC.

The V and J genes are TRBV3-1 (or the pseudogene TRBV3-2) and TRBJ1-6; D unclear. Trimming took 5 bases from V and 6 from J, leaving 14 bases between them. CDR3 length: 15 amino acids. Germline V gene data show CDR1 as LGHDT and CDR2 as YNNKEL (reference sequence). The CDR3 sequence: CASSNNRVPNSPLHF. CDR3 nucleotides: TGTGCCAGCAGCAATAACCGGGTCCCTAATTCACCCCTCCACTTT.

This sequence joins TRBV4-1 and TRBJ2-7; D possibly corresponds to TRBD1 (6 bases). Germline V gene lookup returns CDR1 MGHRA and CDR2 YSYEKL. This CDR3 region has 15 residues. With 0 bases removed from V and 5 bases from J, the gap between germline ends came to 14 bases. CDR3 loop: CASSQELRGQDEQYF. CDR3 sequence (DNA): TGCGCCAGCAGCCAAGAATTAAGGGGACAAGACGAGCAGTACTTC.

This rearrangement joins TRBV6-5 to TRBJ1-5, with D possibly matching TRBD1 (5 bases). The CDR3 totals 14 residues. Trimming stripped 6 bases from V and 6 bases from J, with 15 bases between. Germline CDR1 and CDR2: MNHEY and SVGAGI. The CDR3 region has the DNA TGTGCCAGCAGCCGCGGGGGGTTTGGTCAGCCCCAGCATTTT. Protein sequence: CASSRGGFGQPQHF.

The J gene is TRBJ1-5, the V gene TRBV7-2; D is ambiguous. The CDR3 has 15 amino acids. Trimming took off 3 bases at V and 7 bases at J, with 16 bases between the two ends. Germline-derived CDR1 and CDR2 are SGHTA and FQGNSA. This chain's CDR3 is CASSFSTVAAQPQHF. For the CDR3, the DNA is TGTGCCAGCAGCTTTTCTACTGTCGCGGCCCAGCCCCAGCATTTT.

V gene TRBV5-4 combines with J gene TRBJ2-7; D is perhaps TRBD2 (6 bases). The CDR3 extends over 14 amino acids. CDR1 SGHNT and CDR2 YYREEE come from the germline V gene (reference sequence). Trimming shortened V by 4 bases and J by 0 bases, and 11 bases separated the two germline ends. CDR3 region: CASSQIGSSYEQYF. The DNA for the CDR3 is TGTGCCAGCAGCCAGATCGGGAGCTCCTACGAGCAGTACTTC.

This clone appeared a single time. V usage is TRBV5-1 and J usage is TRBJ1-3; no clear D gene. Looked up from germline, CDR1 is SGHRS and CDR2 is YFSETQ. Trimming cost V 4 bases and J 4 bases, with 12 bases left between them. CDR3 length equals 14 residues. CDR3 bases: TGCGCCAGCAGCCTCACAGTTGGGGGAAACACCATATATTTT. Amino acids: CASSLTVGGNTIYF.

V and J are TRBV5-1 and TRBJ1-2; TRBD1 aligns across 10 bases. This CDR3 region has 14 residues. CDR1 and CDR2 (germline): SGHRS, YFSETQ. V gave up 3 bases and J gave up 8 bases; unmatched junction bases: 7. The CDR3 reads CASSSGGQGVGYTF. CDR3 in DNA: TGCGCCAGCAGCTCGGGAGGACAGGGGGTCGGCTACACCTTC.

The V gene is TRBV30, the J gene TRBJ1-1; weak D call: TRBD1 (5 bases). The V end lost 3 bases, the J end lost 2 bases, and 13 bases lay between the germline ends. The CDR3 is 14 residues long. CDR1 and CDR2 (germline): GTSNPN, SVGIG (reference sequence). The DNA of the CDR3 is TGTGCCTGGAGGATCAGGGCAAGAAACACTGAAGCTTTCTTT. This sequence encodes CAWRIRARNTEAFF.